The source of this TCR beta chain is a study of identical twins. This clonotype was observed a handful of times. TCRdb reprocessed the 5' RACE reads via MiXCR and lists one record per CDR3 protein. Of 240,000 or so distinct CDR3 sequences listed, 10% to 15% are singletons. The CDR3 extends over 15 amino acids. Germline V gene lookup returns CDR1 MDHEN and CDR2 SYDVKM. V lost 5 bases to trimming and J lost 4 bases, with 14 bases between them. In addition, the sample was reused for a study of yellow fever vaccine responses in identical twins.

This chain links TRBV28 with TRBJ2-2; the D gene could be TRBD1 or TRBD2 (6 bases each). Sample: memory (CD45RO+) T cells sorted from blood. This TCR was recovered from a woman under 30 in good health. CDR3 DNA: TGTGCCAGCAGTATCCCAAGGGGGGCCACCGGGGAGCTGTTTTTT. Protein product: CASSIPRGATGELFF.